These 27 T cell receptor beta chains were sequenced from one sample in a study of PD-L1 blockade in urothelial cancer. As for time point: pretreatment peripheral blood. Some clones are missing from TCRdb's copy, which holds only in-frame ones; the method was immunoSEQ multiplex PCR. The table has about 87,000 clones, 65% to 85% seen once. The sample in question was PBMCs, obtained around atezolizumab (anti-PD-L1) treatment. The receptors shown here come from a man in his 60s with urothelial cancer.

This chain links TRBV11-2 with TRBJ1-1; maybe TRBD1 (5 bases). V lost 0 bases and J 10 bases, leaving 15 bases between the germline ends. This CDR3 is built from 14 residues. Germline CDR1 and CDR2: SGHAT and FQNNGV. The CDR3 reads CASSLEFLQGGAFF. The CDR3 nucleotides are TGTGCCAGCAGCTTAGAGTTTTTGCAGGGAGGAGCTTTCTTT.

This clone was recorded a few times. The rearrangement links TRBV18 to TRBJ2-7; D not resolved. From germline, CDR1 is KGHSH and CDR2 LQKENI. Trimming shortened V by 0 bases and J by 5 bases, and 5 bases separated the two germline ends. This CDR3 has 12 residues. CDR3 in amino acids: CASSPPSNEQYF. For the CDR3, the DNA is TGTGCCAGCTCACCACCATCTAACGAGCAGTACTTC.

J is TRBJ1-3 and V is TRBV19, with D possibly TRBD1 on 5 matching bases. Trimming removed 7 bases from V and 1 base from J, with 14 bases in between. The length of the CDR3 is 15 residues. Germline CDR1 reads LNHDA; CDR2 reads SQIVND (reference sequence). CDR3 region: CASTPGRGSGNTIYF. CDR3 in DNA: TGTGCCAGTACCCCGGGGAGGGGTTCTGGAAACACCATATATTTT.

This chain joins TRBV7-2 and TRBJ2-3; 7 positions match TRBD2. CDR1 is SGHTA, CDR2 FQGNSA, per germline. The CDR3 is made up of 15 amino acids. Trimming at V came to 5 bases and at J to 4 bases, leaving 9 bases not matched to a gene. As DNA, the CDR3 is TGTGCCAGCAGCAGAAGCGGGATTCCCCCAGATACGCAGTATTTT. Translation gives CASSRSGIPPDTQYF.

This rearrangement joins TRBV9 to TRBJ2-3; 9 bases agree with TRBD2. The CDR3 is 17 residues long. CDR1 and CDR2 (germline): SGDLS, YYNGEE. V was clipped by 4 bases and J by 0 bases; unmatched bases: 9. CDR3 residues: CASSPSLAGTSTDTQYF. The CDR3 DNA reads as TGTGCCAGCAGCCCCTCGCTAGCGGGAACTAGCACAGATACGCAGTATTTT.

The CDR3 coding sequence is TGTGCCAGCAGTTCCCCTCAGGGACAGCCTCCCGATACGCAGTATTTT. Translated: CASSSPQGQPPDTQYF. This chain uses TRBV6-6 with TRBJ2-3, with TRBD1 matching 7 bases. This CDR3 is built from 16 residues. Looked up from germline, CDR1 is MNHNY and CDR2 is SVGAGI (reference sequence). V lost 4 bases and J lost 6; bases outside the gene matches: 13.

This chain joins TRBV6-5 and TRBJ2-1; 11 bases agree with TRBD2. Germline CDR1 and CDR2: MNHEY and SVGAGI. Trimming removed 6 bases from V and 5 bases from J; junction bases left unmatched: 3. The CDR3 has 14 amino acids. In nucleotides, the CDR3 is TGTGCCAGCAGCGGGACTAGCGGAAACAATGAGCAGTTCTTC. Translation gives CASSGTSGNNEQFF.

In this sample, this clone turned up a few times. The V and J genes are TRBV29-1 and TRBJ2-1; 9 bases line up with TRBD2. CDR3 length equals 14 residues. V dropped 6 bases and J dropped 7; count of bases not matched to a gene: 10. Germline CDR1 and CDR2: SQVTM and ANQGSEA. CDR3 coding DNA: TGCAGCGTGAAAAGGCTAGCGGGAACAAATGAGCAGTTCTTC. Protein product: CSVKRLAGTNEQFF.

This chain joins TRBV7-2 and TRBJ2-5; 12 bases are a match to TRBD2. V was clipped by 5 bases and J by 5 bases; unmatched bases: 6. Germline V gene lookup returns CDR1 SGHTA and CDR2 FQGNSA. This CDR3 is built from 15 residues. The CDR3 DNA reads TGTGCCAGCAGCCCCGGACTAGCGGGAAGGGAGACCCAGTACTTC. Its protein product is CASSPGLAGRETQYF. The variable domain in full, with the rest retrieved from reference TRBV7-2 and TRBJ2-5, is GAGVSQSPSNKVTEKGKDVELRCDPISGHTALYWYRQSLGQGLEFLIYFQGNSAPDKSGLPSDRFSAERTGGSVSTLTIQRTQQEDSAVYLCASSPGLAGRETQYFGPGTRLLVL.

The CDR3 region is CASSKWTGGNQPQHF. In nucleotides, the CDR3 is TGTGCCAGCAGCAAATGGACAGGGGGCAATCAGCCCCAGCATTTT. The chain is built from TRBV5-6 and TRBJ1-5; 9 bases agree with TRBD1. The CDR3 totals 15 residues. After removal of 4 bases from V and 2 bases from J, the junction contained 4 bases not matched to a gene. The germline CDR1 and CDR2 sequences are SGHDT and YYEEEE.

The DNA for the CDR3 is TGTGCCAGTCTCACACAAGCTTTCTTT. It yields the protein CASLTQAFF. The chain joins TRBV6-5 to TRBJ1-1; D uncertain. The CDR3 contains 9 residues. V was clipped by 9 bases and J by 9 bases, with 8 bases between them. Germline CDR1 reads MNHEY; CDR2 reads SVGAGI.

J is TRBJ1-4 and V is TRBV7-8, with 9 bases aligning to TRBD1. Germline assignment: CDR1 SGHVS and CDR2 FQNEAQ. The CDR3 loop spans 16 amino acids. The junction had 4 bases not matched to a gene; V was cut back by 5 bases and J by 0 bases. CDR3 sequence: CASSLDRGATNEKLFF. In nucleotides, the CDR3 is TGTGCCAGCAGCCTGGACAGGGGCGCAACTAATGAAAAACTGTTTTTT.

In its sample, this clone was seen once. The chain joins TRBV7-9 to TRBJ1-5, with TRBD1 as a possible D gene (6 bases). CDR1 is SEHNR, CDR2 FQNEAQ, per germline (reference sequence). This CDR3 is 17 amino acids long. With 5 bases removed from V and 0 bases from J, the gap between germline ends came to 17 bases. This chain's CDR3 is CASSTDGGGYSNQPQHF. The CDR3 bases are TGTGCCAGCAGCACCGACGGGGGGGGCTATAGCAATCAGCCCCAGCATTTT.

The chain has TRBV19 and TRBJ1-1, with 7 bases matching TRBD1. Per germline, CDR1 LNHDA and CDR2 SQIVND (reference sequence). The V segment lost 5 bases and the J segment 3 bases; nucleotides outside the gene matches: 3. The CDR3 is made up of 13 amino acids. The CDR3 DNA is TGTGCCAGTAGTGTCCAGGGGGACACTGAAGCTTTCTTT. Its protein is CASSVQGDTEAFF.

The chain uses TRBV7-9 and TRBJ2-1; 11 nucleotides agree with TRBD2. The germline V gene has CDR1 SEHNR and CDR2 FQNEAQ (reference sequence). V lost 0 bases to trimming and J lost 4 bases; unmatched junction nucleotides: 11. CDR3 length: 19 residues. The DNA of the CDR3 is TGTGCCAGCAGCTTAGCGCTAAGGCTAGCGGGAGGTAATTACAATGAGCAGTTCTTC. Its protein product is CASSLALRLAGGNYNEQFF.

The V and J genes are TRBV7-9 and TRBJ2-1, with D maybe TRBD2 (6 bases). The V gene's germline CDR1 is SEHNR and CDR2 FQNEAQ (reference sequence). V shed 5 bases and J shed 3 bases, with 14 bases lying between them. The CDR3 loop spans 15 amino acids. The CDR3 protein is CASSLGRGVYNEQFF. The CDR3 coding sequence is TGTGCCAGCAGCCTGGGGCGGGGCGTCTACAATGAGCAGTTCTTC.

The V gene is TRBV6-1, the J gene TRBJ1-1; possible D gene TRBD1, 6 bases. This CDR3 spans 15 amino acids. V lost 7 bases, J lost 7 bases, and 22 bases lay in between. Germline CDR1 reads MNHNS; CDR2 reads SASEGT. The CDR3 reads CASNLQGRGSFEAFF. CDR3 sequence (DNA): TGTGCCAGCAACCTTCAGGGGAGGGGCTCCTTTGAAGCTTTCTTT.

This CDR3 is CAISFDRDSNYGYTF. The CDR3 region has the DNA TGTGCCATCAGTTTCGACCGGGACTCCAACTATGGCTACACCTTC. This rearrangement joins TRBV10-3 to TRBJ1-2, with D tentatively TRBD1 (5 bases). V lost 5 bases, J lost 2 bases, and 15 bases lay in between. The CDR3 loop spans 15 amino acids. Germline V CDR1 and CDR2: ENHRY, SYGVKD.

This chain links TRBV28 with TRBJ2-7, with D perhaps matching TRBD2 (5 bases). Germline V gene lookup returns CDR1 MDHEN and CDR2 SYDVKM. The CDR3 covers 13 residues. Trimming pared 5 bases from V and 0 bases from J, leaving 8 bases between. CDR3 nucleotide sequence: TGTGCCAGCAGTGCGGGCAACTCCTACGAGCAGTACTTC. Protein product: CASSAGNSYEQYF.

The chain carries TRBV5-1 and TRBJ2-3; D possibly corresponds to TRBD2 (5 bases). The CDR3 contains 15 residues. Per germline, CDR1 SGHRS and CDR2 YFSETQ. V lost 4 bases, J lost 2 bases, and 14 bases lay in between. As DNA, the CDR3 is TGCGCCAGCAGCGCGCCGGGAACCTTCACAGATACGCAGTATTTT. It codes for CASSAPGTFTDTQYF.

The V and J genes are TRBV5-1 and TRBJ1-1; tentatively, D is TRBD1 (6 bases). Germline V gene lookup returns CDR1 SGHRS and CDR2 YFSETQ. V was trimmed by 4 bases and J by 0 bases, leaving 16 bases between them. There are 16 residues in the CDR3. The CDR3 loop reads CASSRGQGTMNTEAFF. The DNA for the CDR3 is TGCGCCAGCAGCCGGGGTCAGGGGACCATGAACACTGAAGCTTTCTTT.

There are a few counts of this clone. The rearrangement joins TRBV4-1 to TRBJ1-4, with a possible D match to TRBD1 (6 bases). Germline V gene data show CDR1 as MGHRA and CDR2 as YSYEKL. V shed 6 bases and J shed 8 bases, with 19 bases lying between them. The CDR3 loop spans 15 amino acids. The CDR3 nucleotides read TGCGCCAGCAGATTCTTAGGGGGGGCGGAGGAAAAACTGTTTTTT. Translation: CASRFLGGAEEKLFF.

The chain uses TRBV11-2 and TRBJ1-2; D possibly corresponds to TRBD1 (6 bases). CDR1 and CDR2 from the germline V gene are SGHAT and FQNNGV. V was shortened by 6 bases and J by 1 base, with 12 bases between the two germline ends. This CDR3 has 14 amino acids. CDR3 residues: CASSPGQHNYGYTF. DNA of the CDR3: TGTGCCAGCAGTCCAGGACAGCATAACTATGGCTACACCTTC.

The chain uses TRBV7-2 and TRBJ2-5, with 7 bases aligning to TRBD1. Losses at the gene ends were 5 bases for V and 7 bases for J; bases not matched to a gene: 7. CDR1 SGHTA and CDR2 FQGNSA come from the germline V gene. This CDR3 contains 13 residues. The CDR3 sequence is CASSDRERGTQYF. The CDR3 coding sequence is TGTGCCAGCAGCGACAGGGAGAGGGGGACCCAGTACTTC.

The chain carries TRBV6-4 and TRBJ1-2; 11 nucleotides line up with TRBD1. The CDR3 totals 16 residues. With V trimmed by 5 bases and J by 0 bases, 5 bases remained unmatched. CDR1 and CDR2 from the germline V gene are MRHNA and SNTAGT. The CDR3 DNA reads TGTGCCAGCAGTCGGGACAGGGGGTCTTCTAACTATGGCTACACCTTC. It codes for CASSRDRGSSNYGYTF.

This rearrangement joins TRBV6-5 to TRBJ1-5, with no clear D. The germline CDR1 and CDR2 sequences are MNHEY and SVGAGI. CDR3 size: 13 residues. Trimming took 5 bases from V and 9 from J, leaving 14 bases between them. CDR3: CASSSREASPQHF. Here the CDR3 DNA reads TGTGCCAGCAGTAGCCGCGAAGCCTCGCCCCAGCATTTT.

J is TRBJ2-3 and V is TRBV25-1; D is possibly TRBD1 (5 bases). In germline, CDR1 is MGHDK, CDR2 SYGVNS. V lost 1 base and J 0 bases, leaving 11 bases between the germline ends. The CDR3 consists of 16 residues. The CDR3 nucleotides are TGTGCCAGCAGTGAATCGGTCAGGGCGAGCACAGATACGCAGTATTTT. It codes for CASSESVRASTDTQYF.